The entry below gives a single TCR beta chain sequence along with its context. The sample comes from a study of blood T cell repertoires in COVID-19. Across the study: Researchers got acute and convalescent COVID-19 samples from the United States, Italy and Spain. The analysed material was cDNA or gDNA that came from T cells, B-cell-depleted T cells, or PBMCs.

V was shortened by 1 base and J by 8 bases, with 17 bases between the two germline ends. Germline lookup yields CDR1 LGHNA and CDR2 YSLEER. CDR3 size: 16 residues. Source study methods: Reference gene primer amplification in the assay estimated nucleated cell counts. Repertoires were generated with immunoSEQ multiplex PCR, while TCRdb's copy carries only in-frame clones and drops some. V and J calls and clone size are given by that table; D and trimming were obtained from the DNA. The sample carries 90,000 to 120,000 clones, 69% recorded once. Sequencing was carried out using peripheral blood. This clonotype originated in a man aged 80 or over with acute or convalescent COVID-19. This chain connects TRBV4-3 to TRBJ1-4; TRBD1 is a possible D gene (6 bases). The CDR3 region has the DNA TGCGCCAGCAGCCAAGGGGAAACAGGGCTCGGGGAAAAACTGTTTTTT. Translated: CASSQGETGLGEKLFF.